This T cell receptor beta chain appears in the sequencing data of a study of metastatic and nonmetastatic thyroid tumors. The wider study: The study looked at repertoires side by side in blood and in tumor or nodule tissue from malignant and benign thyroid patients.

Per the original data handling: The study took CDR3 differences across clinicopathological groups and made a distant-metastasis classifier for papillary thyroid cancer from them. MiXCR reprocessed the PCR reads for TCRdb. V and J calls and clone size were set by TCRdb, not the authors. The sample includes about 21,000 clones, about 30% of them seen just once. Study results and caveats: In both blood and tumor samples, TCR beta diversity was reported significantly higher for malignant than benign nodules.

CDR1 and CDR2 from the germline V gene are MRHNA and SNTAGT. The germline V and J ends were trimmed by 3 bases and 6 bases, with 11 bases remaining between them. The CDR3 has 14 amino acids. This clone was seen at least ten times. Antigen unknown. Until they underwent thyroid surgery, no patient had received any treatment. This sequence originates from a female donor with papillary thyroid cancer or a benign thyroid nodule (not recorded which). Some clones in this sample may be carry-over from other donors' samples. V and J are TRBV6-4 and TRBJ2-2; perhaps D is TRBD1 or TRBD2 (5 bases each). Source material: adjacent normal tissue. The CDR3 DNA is TGTGCCAGCAGTGAGACAGCGAGGGCCGGGGAGCTGTTTTTT. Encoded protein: CASSETARAGELFF.